This T cell receptor (beta chain) was sequenced in a study of blood T cell repertoires in COVID-19. This clone was detected only once. Generated by immunoSEQ multiplex PCR, the TCRdb table keeps only in-frame clones and is missing some. The sample yields some 320,000 clones, more than 90% seen once. The CDR3 loop spans 14 amino acids. The germline V gene encodes CDR1 SNHLY and CDR2 FYNNEI. The V end was cut by 6 bases, the J end by 3 bases, with 11 bases between. The TCR was taken from a man in his 60s who had recovered from COVID-19. The chain joins TRBV2 to TRBJ1-4, with TRBD1 as a possible D gene (6 bases). Sequencing input: PBMCs or T cells enriched from blood (not recorded which). The CDR3 sequence is CASSRTAPNEKLFF. Here the CDR3 DNA reads TGTGCCAGCAGCCGGACAGCACCTAATGAAAAACTGTTTTTT.